Below are 13 T cell receptor beta chains sequenced from a single sample in a study of blood T cell repertoires in COVID-19. The repertoire was sequenced with immunoSEQ multiplex PCR; TCRdb's copy has only in-frame clones and lacks some. The table shows approximately 130,000 clones, with around 86% occurring only once. Sample: peripheral blood. The receptors stem from a woman in her fifties or sixties who had recovered from COVID-19.

This clone appeared a few times. The chain carries TRBV18 and TRBJ1-4; D is possibly TRBD1 (5 bases). CDR1 and CDR2 from the germline V gene are KGHSH and LQKENI. Between the trimmed V and J ends, which lost 6 bases and 5 bases, there was a span of 19 bases. CDR3 length: 16 amino acids. The CDR3 loop is CASSLNSQGGNEKLFF. Written as DNA, the CDR3 is TGTGCCAGCTCTCTAAACTCGCAGGGCGGAAATGAAAAACTGTTTTTT. The full variable domain, in which reference TRBV18 and TRBJ1-4 provide the parts outside the CDR3, is NAGVMQNPRHLVRRRGQEARLRCSPMKGHSHVYWYRQLPEEGLKFMVYLQKENIIDESGMPKERFSAEFPKEGPSILRIQQVVRGDSAAYFCASSLNSQGGNEKLFFGSGTQLSVL.

The rearrangement uses TRBV24-1 and TRBJ2-1; perhaps TRBD1 as D (5 bases). The germline V gene encodes CDR1 KGHDR and CDR2 SFDVKD. The CDR3 sequence is 16 residues long. V lost 0 bases, J lost 5 bases, and 13 bases lay in between. CDR3 in amino acids: CATSDLVAGNDNEQFF. CDR3 nucleotides: TGTGCCACCAGTGATTTGGTGGCAGGGAATGACAATGAGCAGTTCTTC.

V is TRBV7-9 and J is TRBJ2-2; 7 nucleotides agree with TRBD1. V trimming: 2 bases; J trimming: 1 base; junction bases outside the gene matches: 4. Germline V lookup: CDR1 SEHNR, CDR2 FQNEAQ (reference sequence). The CDR3 sequence is 16 residues long. CDR3 sequence (DNA): TGTGCCAGCAGCTTAAGACAGGGTGTGAACACCGGGGAGCTGTTTTTT. It specifies CASSLRQGVNTGELFF.

The chain joins TRBV7-9 to TRBJ1-2; no clear D gene. CDR1 SEHNR and CDR2 FQNEAQ come from the germline V gene (reference sequence). V was pared by 5 bases and J by 7 bases, with 14 bases between. The CDR3 is made up of 13 amino acids. CDR3 protein: CASSLREGRGYTF. The CDR3 coding sequence is TGTGCCAGCAGCCTGCGGGAGGGTCGTGGCTACACCTTC.

This chain connects TRBV9 to TRBJ2-3; 7 positions agree with TRBD2. Germline CDR1 and CDR2: SGDLS and YYNGEE. Trimming cost V 2 bases and J 5 bases; bases outside gene matches: 2. This CDR3 spans 13 amino acids. CDR3 nucleotide sequence: TGTGCCAGCAGCGTTTGGGGGGGAGATACGCAGTATTTT. Protein sequence: CASSVWGGDTQYF. Full variable domain (outside the CDR3, taken from reference TRBV9 and TRBJ2-3): DSGVTQTPKHLITATGQRVTLRCSPRSGDLSVYWYQQSLDQGLQFLIQYYNGEERAKGNILERFSAQQFPDLHSELNLSSLELGDSALYFCASSVWGGDTQYFGPGTRLTVL.

V and J are TRBV9 and TRBJ2-5, with 10 bases lining up with TRBD2. The length of the CDR3 is 18 residues. In germline, CDR1 is SGDLS, CDR2 YYNGEE. J lost 7 bases, V lost 3 bases, and 18 bases had no gene match. DNA of the CDR3: TGTGCCAGCAGCGCAATCGAGGCTAGCGGGGGCAGTTCGGGGACCCAGTACTTC. Translating it yields CASSAIEASGGSSGTQYF.

The chain joins TRBV18 to TRBJ2-7, with unresolved D. V lost 5 bases and J 3 bases, leaving 17 bases between the germline ends. Germline V gene data show CDR1 as KGHSH and CDR2 as LQKENI. The CDR3 spans 15 residues. Here the CDR3 reads CASSTTQRRIYEQYF. CDR3 nucleotides: TGTGCCAGCTCAACCACTCAGCGAAGGATCTACGAGCAGTACTTC.

The chain links TRBV9 to TRBJ1-1, with 10 nucleotides matching TRBD1. Germline V gene data show CDR1 as SGDLS and CDR2 as YYNGEE. CDR3 length equals 18 residues. The V segment lost 1 base and the J segment 7 bases; nucleotides outside the gene matches: 16. The DNA of the CDR3 is TGTGCCAGCAGCGTATTACTCCTCGGCTCCGGGACAGGGGATGAAGCTTTCTTT. Its translation: CASSVLLLGSGTGDEAFF.

This clone was seen only once. This chain connects TRBV29-1 to TRBJ1-1; D perhaps matches TRBD1 (6 bases). V was trimmed by 7 bases and J by 5 bases, leaving 8 bases between them. CDR3 length: 10 residues. Germline CDR1 reads SQVTM; CDR2 reads ANQGSEA. This chain's CDR3 is CSGRGTEAFF. DNA of the CDR3: TGCAGCGGCAGGGGTACTGAAGCTTTCTTT.

This chain connects TRBV6-5 to TRBJ1-6; the match to TRBD1 covers 9 bases. V was pared by 6 bases and J by 4 bases, with 4 bases of the junction left unmatched. Germline V gene sequence: CDR1 MNHEY, CDR2 SVGAGI. There are 15 residues in the CDR3. CDR3 residues: CASRKDRGYNSPLHF. CDR3 coding DNA: TGTGCCAGCAGAAAGGACAGGGGATATAATTCACCCCTCCACTTT.

The chain joins TRBV28 to TRBJ1-2; D remains unclear. Germline loops: CDR1 MDHEN, CDR2 SYDVKM. This CDR3 comprises 13 residues. V dropped 6 bases and J dropped 8 bases, with 16 bases sitting between them. CDR3 region: CASRNTALAGYTF. CDR3 DNA: TGTGCCAGCAGGAACACCGCCCTAGCAGGCTACACCTTC.

The chain couples TRBV4-1 to TRBJ1-6; D not certain. The CDR3 sequence is 18 residues long. Germline CDR1 MGHRA, CDR2 YSYEKL. The V end was cut by 1 base, the J end by 5 bases, with 18 bases between. The CDR3 DNA reads TGCGCCAGCAGCCAAGCGCCTCTCGAAGGCAGGAATAATTCACCCCTCCACTTT. This gives the protein CASSQAPLEGRNNSPLHF.

This chain links TRBV12-5 with TRBJ2-1; TRBD2 agrees at 9 bases. CDR1 and CDR2 from the germline V gene are LGHNT and FRNRAP. This CDR3 comprises 16 residues. The ends lost 3 bases at V and 4 bases at J; junction bases unmatched: 7. CDR3: CASGLVAGVGYNEQFF. CDR3 sequence (DNA): TGTGCTAGTGGTTTAGTAGCGGGAGTAGGGTACAATGAGCAGTTCTTC.